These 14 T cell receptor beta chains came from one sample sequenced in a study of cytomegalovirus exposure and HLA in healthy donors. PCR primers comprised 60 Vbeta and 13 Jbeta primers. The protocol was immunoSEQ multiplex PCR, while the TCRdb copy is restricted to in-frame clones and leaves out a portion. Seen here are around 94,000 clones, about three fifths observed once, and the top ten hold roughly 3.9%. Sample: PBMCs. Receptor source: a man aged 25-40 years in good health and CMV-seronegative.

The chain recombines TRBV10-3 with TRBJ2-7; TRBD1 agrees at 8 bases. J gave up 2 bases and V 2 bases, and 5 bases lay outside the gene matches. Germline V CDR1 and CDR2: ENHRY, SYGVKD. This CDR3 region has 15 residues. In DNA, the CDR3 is TGTGCCATCAGTGAGGCCGACAGGGGACCCTACGAGCAGTACTTC. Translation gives CAISEADRGPYEQYF.

Here the CDR3 DNA reads TGTGCCAGCAGCGAGGGGGATGAGCAGTTCTTC. Protein sequence: CASSEGDEQFF. The chain uses TRBV7-6 and TRBJ2-1, with D maybe TRBD1 (6 bases). Germline V gene sequence: CDR1 SGHVS, CDR2 FNYEAQ. The length of the CDR3 is 11 residues. Trimming took 5 bases from V and 8 from J, leaving 7 bases between them. Looking up the rest from reference TRBV7-6 and TRBJ2-1 gives the full variable domain: GAGVSQSPRYKVTKRGQDVALRCDPISGHVSLYWYRQALGQGPEFLTYFNYEAQQDKSGLPNDRFSAERPEGSISTLTIQRTEQRDSAMYRCASSEGDEQFFGPGTRLTVL.

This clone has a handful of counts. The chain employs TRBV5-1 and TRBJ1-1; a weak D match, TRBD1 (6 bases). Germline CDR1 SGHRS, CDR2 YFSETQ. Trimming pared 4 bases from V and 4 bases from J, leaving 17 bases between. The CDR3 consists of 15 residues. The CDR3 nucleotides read TGCGCCAGCAGCCTAACACAGGGAAAGGGCACTGAAGCTTTCTTT. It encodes CASSLTQGKGTEAFF.

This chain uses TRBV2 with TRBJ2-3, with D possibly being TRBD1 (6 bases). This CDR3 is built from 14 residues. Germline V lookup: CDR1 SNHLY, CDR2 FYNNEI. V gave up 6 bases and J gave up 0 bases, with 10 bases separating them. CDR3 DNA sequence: TGTGCCAGCAGAAACAGGGTCAGCACAGATACGCAGTATTTT. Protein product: CASRNRVSTDTQYF.

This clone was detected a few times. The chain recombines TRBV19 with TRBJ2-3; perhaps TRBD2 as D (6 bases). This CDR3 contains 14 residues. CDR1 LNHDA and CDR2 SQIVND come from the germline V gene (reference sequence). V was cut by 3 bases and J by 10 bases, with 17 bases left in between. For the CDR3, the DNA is TGTGCCAGTAGTATGGTGGTTTGGCGGGACGCGCAGTATTTT. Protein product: CASSMVVWRDAQYF.

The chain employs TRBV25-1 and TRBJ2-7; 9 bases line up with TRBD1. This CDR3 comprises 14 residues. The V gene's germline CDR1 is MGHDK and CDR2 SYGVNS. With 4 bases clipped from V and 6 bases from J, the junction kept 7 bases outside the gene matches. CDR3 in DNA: TGTGCCAGCAGTGTAACCGGGACAGGGACCGAGCAGTACTTC. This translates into CASSVTGTGTEQYF.

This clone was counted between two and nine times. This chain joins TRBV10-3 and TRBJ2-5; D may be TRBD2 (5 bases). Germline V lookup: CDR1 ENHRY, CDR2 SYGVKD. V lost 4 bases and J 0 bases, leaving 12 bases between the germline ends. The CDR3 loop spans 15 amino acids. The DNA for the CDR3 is TGTGCCATCAGTGTCTCGGCGGGCGACCAAGAGACCCAGTACTTC. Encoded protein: CAISVSAGDQETQYF.

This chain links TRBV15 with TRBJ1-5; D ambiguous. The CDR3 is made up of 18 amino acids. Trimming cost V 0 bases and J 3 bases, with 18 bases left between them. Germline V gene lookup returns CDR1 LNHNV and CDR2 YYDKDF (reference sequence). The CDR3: CATSRDRVAGRPNQPQHF. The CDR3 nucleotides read TGTGCCACCAGCAGAGATAGGGTGGCGGGCAGGCCCAATCAGCCCCAGCATTTT.

The chain's CDR3 is CASCPTPTGETQYF. The CDR3 DNA reads TGTGCCAGCTGTCCGACTCCGACCGGGGAGACCCAGTACTTC. The gene calls are TRBV2 and TRBJ2-5; no clear D gene. Germline V gene sequence: CDR1 SNHLY, CDR2 FYNNEI. There are 14 residues in the CDR3. The ends were cut back, 8 bases at V and 5 bases at J, with 18 bases in the middle.

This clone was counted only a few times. CDR3 amino acids: CASRARDTQYF. The CDR3 DNA reads TGTGCCAGCAGAGCCAGGGATACGCAGTATTTT. The rearrangement joins TRBV6-5 to TRBJ2-3; D remains ambiguous. CDR1 MNHEY and CDR2 SVGAGI come from the germline V gene. The CDR3 runs 11 residues. The V end lost 6 bases, the J end lost 6 bases, and 7 bases lay between the germline ends.

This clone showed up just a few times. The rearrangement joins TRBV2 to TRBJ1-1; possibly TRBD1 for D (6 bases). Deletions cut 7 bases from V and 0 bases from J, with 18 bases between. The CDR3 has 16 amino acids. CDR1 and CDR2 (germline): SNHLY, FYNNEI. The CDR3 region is CASNEGGLQVNTEAFF. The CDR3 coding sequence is TGTGCCAGCAACGAGGGGGGGCTACAGGTGAACACTGAAGCTTTCTTT.

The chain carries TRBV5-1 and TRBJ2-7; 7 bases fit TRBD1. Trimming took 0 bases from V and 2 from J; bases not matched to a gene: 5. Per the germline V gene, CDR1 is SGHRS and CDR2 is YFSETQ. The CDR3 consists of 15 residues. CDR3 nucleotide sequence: TGCGCCAGCAGCTTGGTACCGGGACAGCCCTACGAGCAGTACTTC. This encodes CASSLVPGQPYEQYF.

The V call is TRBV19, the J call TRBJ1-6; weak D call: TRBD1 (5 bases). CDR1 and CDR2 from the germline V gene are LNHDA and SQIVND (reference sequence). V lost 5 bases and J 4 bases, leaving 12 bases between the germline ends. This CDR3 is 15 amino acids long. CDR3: CASSLSRAYNSPLHF. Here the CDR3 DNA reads TGTGCCAGTAGTCTGTCCAGGGCATATAATTCACCCCTCCACTTT.

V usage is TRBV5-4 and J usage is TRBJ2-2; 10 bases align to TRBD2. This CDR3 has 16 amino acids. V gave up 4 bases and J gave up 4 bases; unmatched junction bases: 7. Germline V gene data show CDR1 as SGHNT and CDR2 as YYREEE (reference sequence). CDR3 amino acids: CASSVRTSGVTGELFF. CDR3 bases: TGTGCCAGCAGCGTACGGACTAGCGGAGTCACCGGGGAGCTGTTTTTT.